Sequencing of this T cell receptor (beta chain) was carried out in a study of T cells after yellow fever vaccination. 5'RACE template switching generated TCR cDNA, adding a universal primer site and UMIs. TCRdb redid the calling of the 5' RACE reads with MiXCR, one entry per CDR3 protein. Among 450,000 to 650,000 distinct CDR3 sequences listed, 21% were seen once. Study-wide results and caveats: Once the booster was given, most primary-vaccination clones reappeared, at approximately 97% for CD4 and 88% for CD8. Repertoires sorted by FACS could include abundant clonotypes that are contaminants from the bulk population.

This CDR3 contains 16 residues. Looked up from germline, CDR1 is LGHNA and CDR2 is YNFKEQ. The V and J ends lost 0 bases and 5 bases, in that order; junction bases with no gene match: 4. This clonotype was found a few times. Its specificity is unknown. Sequenced here: PBMCs, sampled roughly 23 days after the first yellow fever vaccination. This TCR was sampled from a man younger than 35 who received the YFV17D yellow fever vaccine. The chain links TRBV4-2 to TRBJ2-3, with 11 bases lining up with TRBD2. CDR3 sequence: CASSQDLAGGRDTQYF. CDR3 in DNA: TGTGCCAGCAGCCAAGACCTAGCGGGGGGTCGAGATACGCAGTATTTT.